This T cell receptor beta chain originates from a study of blood T cell repertoires in COVID-19. Across the study: Sites in the United States, Italy and Spain provided acute and convalescent COVID-19 samples. PBMCs, B-cell-depleted T cells, or T cells provided the cDNA or gDNA that made up the material.

How the authors handled the data: Estimated nucleated cell counts came from reference gene primer amplification. Data came from immunoSEQ multiplex PCR; TCRdb stores just in-frame clones and leaves some out. The D gene and trimming were derived from the DNA, and the V and J assignments and clone size from that table. The sample has approximately 150,000 clones, roughly four fifths seen once. The sequence was collected from a man between 70 and 80 years old who had recovered from COVID-19. The source material was peripheral blood.

Written as DNA, the CDR3 is TGTGCCAGTAGAAGGGGGTCTAACACTGAAGCTTTCTTT. Translated, it gives CASRRGSNTEAFF. The J gene is TRBJ1-1, the V gene TRBV19; D is perhaps TRBD1 (6 bases). The length of the CDR3 is 13 residues. In germline, CDR1 is LNHDA, CDR2 SQIVND (reference sequence). V lost 6 bases, J lost 2 bases, and 10 bases lay in between.